This T cell receptor beta chain appears in the sequencing data of a study of blood T cell repertoires in COVID-19. Study-wide context: The study drew acute and convalescent COVID-19 samples from the United States, Italy and Spain. PBMCs, B-cell-depleted T cells, or T cells were the source of the cDNA or gDNA that made up the material.

V lost 2 bases and J 2 bases, leaving 3 bases between the germline ends. Germline values: CDR1 MGHRA, CDR2 YSYEKL. This CDR3 spans 12 amino acids. Under the authors' procedure: For nucleated cells, counts were estimated from reference gene primer amplification. Sequenced by immunoSEQ multiplex PCR; TCRdb stores in-frame clones only, minus some. Clone size and V and J calls were adopted from that table, with D and trimming inferred from the DNA. The sample has about 160,000 clones, roughly 93% seen once. Input material: peripheral blood. The TCR comes from a man aged 18 to 30 with acute or convalescent COVID-19. This chain joins TRBV4-1 and TRBJ1-1, with D uncertain. The CDR3, as DNA: TGCGCCAGCAGCCAACGTAACACTGAAGCTTTCTTT. The encoded protein is CASSQRNTEAFF.